These 5 T cell receptor beta chains came from one sample sequenced in a study of tumor-infiltrating lymphocytes in oesophageal squamous cell carcinoma. TCRdb used MiXCR to reprocess the PCR reads, holding one entry per CDR3 protein. The sample lists around 13,000 distinct CDR3 sequences; 52% were seen once. The sample comprised esophageal tumor tissue. The receptors derive from a female donor with esophageal squamous cell carcinoma.

This chain joins TRBV7-2 and TRBJ2-3; the match to TRBD2 covers 8 bases. CDR1 SGHTA and CDR2 FQGNSA come from the germline V gene. The CDR3 sequence is 15 residues long. With V trimmed by 6 bases and J by 3 bases, 8 bases remained unmatched. DNA of the CDR3: TGTGCCAGCAGGCCGGGCGGGGGGCGAACAGATACGCAGTATTTT. It translates to CASRPGGGRTDTQYF.

The J gene is TRBJ2-1, the V gene TRBV7-3; a weak D match, TRBD1 (6 bases). Judging by the DNA end, TRBJ2-7 fits better; the J call may be wrong. The CDR3 loop spans 13 amino acids. The V gene's germline CDR1 is SGHTA and CDR2 FQGTGA. In nucleotides, the CDR3 is TGTGCCAGCAGCTTAATGGACAGCACGGAGCAGTACTTC. Translation gives CASSLMDSTEQYF.

The gene calls are TRBV7-3 and TRBJ2-6; D possibly corresponds to TRBD1 (5 bases). Deletions cut 4 bases from V and 0 bases from J, with 10 bases between. Germline CDR1 is SGHTA and CDR2 is FQGTGA. The CDR3 totals 16 residues. The DNA of the CDR3 is TGTGCCAGCAGCTCACAGGTTAACTCTGGGGCCAACGTCCTGACTTTC. This encodes CASSSQVNSGANVLTF.

This clonotype was seen ten or more times. The chain has TRBV6-6 and TRBJ2-7, with 11 bases identical to TRBD2. This CDR3 contains 16 residues. Per germline, CDR1 MNHNY and CDR2 SVGAGI (reference sequence). V dropped 1 base and J dropped 1; count of bases not matched to a gene: 3. The CDR3 bases are TGTGCCAGCAGTTACTACAGGACTAGCGGGTCCTACGAGCAGTACTTC. It yields the protein CASSYYRTSGSYEQYF.

This clonotype was observed a single time. This sequence joins TRBV10-3 and TRBJ2-7; TRBD2 might be the D (7 bases). The CDR3 contains 15 residues. V was trimmed by 6 bases and J by 5 bases, leaving 20 bases between them. Germline lookup yields CDR1 ENHRY and CDR2 SYGVKD. DNA for the CDR3: TGTGCCATCAGAGGGGGGGCTTGGGGTACGAACGAGCAGTACTTC. It translates to CAIRGGAWGTNEQYF.